Listed here are 2 T cell receptor beta chains from one sample, sequenced in a study of blood T cell repertoires in COVID-19. Profiled with immunoSEQ multiplex PCR; TCRdb holds only in-frame clones, not every one. The sample has 230,000 or so clones, almost 90% seen once. The specimen was peripheral blood. These TCRs come from a woman in her sixties with COVID-19, enrolled during active disease.

The chain carries TRBV30 and TRBJ1-5; D is unclear. Germline V gene data show CDR1 as GTSNPN and CDR2 as SVGIG (reference sequence). Trimming removed 1 base from V and 4 bases from J, with 8 bases in between. The CDR3 is 13 residues long. CDR3 region: CAWSGGYNQPQHF. CDR3 DNA: TGTGCCTGGAGTGGCGGATATAATCAGCCCCAGCATTTT. Supplemented by reference TRBV30 and TRBJ1-5, the full variable domain reads SQTIHQWPATLVQPVGSPLSLECTVEGTSNPNLYWYRQAAGRGLQLLFYSVGIGQISSEVPQNLSASRPQDRQFILSSKKLLLSDSGFYLCAWSGGYNQPQHFGDGTRLSIL.

The genes are TRBV19 and TRBJ2-5; tentative D call: TRBD1 (6 bases). The CDR3 contains 14 residues. CDR1 and CDR2 from the germline V gene are LNHDA and SQIVND (reference sequence). V lost 3 bases and J 9 bases, leaving 17 bases between the germline ends. The CDR3 sequence: CASSIGTHPAAQYF. The CDR3 DNA sequence: TGTGCCAGTAGTATCGGGACACACCCGGCGGCCCAGTACTTC.